This paragraph covers one T cell receptor beta chain sequence. This entry is derived from a study of cytomegalovirus exposure and HLA in healthy donors. The CDR3 sequence is 13 residues long. CDR1 and CDR2 (germline): MNHEY, SMNVEV (reference sequence). With 6 bases clipped from V and 5 bases from J, the junction kept 6 bases outside the gene matches. Sequencing used immunoSEQ multiplex PCR; TCRdb keeps in-frame clones, though not all of them. This table holds approximately 200,000 clones, roughly 80% found once. This sequence was found in a man aged 18 to 29 in good health and CMV-seropositive. What was sequenced was PBMCs. The chain joins TRBV27 to TRBJ1-1; 7 bases map to TRBD1. CDR3 protein: CASSQGVRTEAFF. Written as DNA, the CDR3 is TGTGCCAGCAGCCAGGGGGTACGAACTGAAGCTTTCTTT.